The T cell receptor beta chain under discussion was sequenced for a study of control samples from healthy donors and cancer patients. CDR1 GTSNPN and CDR2 SVGIG come from the germline V gene (reference sequence). The CDR3 runs 17 residues. Trimming stripped 0 bases from V and 4 bases from J, with 18 bases between. This table comes from immunoSEQ multiplex PCR, and its TCRdb copy is limited to in-frame clones, with some not included. This repertoire shows some 95,000 clones, roughly three quarters found once; its top ten account for about 10%. The chain joins TRBV30 to TRBJ2-2; D possibly corresponds to TRBD2 (6 bases). Sequencing was done on a sample of blood. The TCR comes from a woman in her twenties or thirties in good health. The CDR3 protein is CAWSVGTKVGGTGELFF. CDR3 nucleotide sequence: TGTGCCTGGAGTGTAGGGACGAAGGTGGGAGGCACCGGGGAGCTGTTTTTT.